The 3 T cell receptor beta chains reported below all come from one sample, sequenced in a study of cytomegalovirus exposure and HLA in healthy donors. Primers included in the PCR were 60 Vbeta and 13 Jbeta primers. This table comes from immunoSEQ multiplex PCR, and its TCRdb copy is limited to in-frame clones, with some not included. The sample has about 160,000 clones, roughly four fifths seen once. The sample taken for sequencing was PBMCs. All receptors come from a girl under 10 years old in good health and CMV-seropositive.

The CDR3 sequence: CASSAMRGTEAFF. The CDR3 DNA follows: TGTGCCAGCAGCGCAATGAGAGGGACAGAAGCTTTCTTT. The chain couples TRBV7-2 to TRBJ1-1, with D maybe TRBD1 (6 bases). Germline V gene lookup returns CDR1 SGHTA and CDR2 FQGNSA. V was cut by 5 bases and J by 8 bases, with 15 bases left in between. CDR3 length: 13 residues.

This rearrangement joins TRBV7-9 to TRBJ1-2; TRBD1 matches 9 bases. The CDR3 runs to 16 residues. Trimming removed 5 bases from V and 4 bases from J; junction bases left unmatched: 11. Germline values: CDR1 SEHNR, CDR2 FQNEAQ (reference sequence). The CDR3 loop reads CASSKEHRGQGYGYTF. The CDR3 DNA is TGTGCCAGCAGCAAAGAACACAGGGGGCAAGGCTATGGCTACACCTTC.

This clone was detected a few times. This sequence joins TRBV25-1 and TRBJ1-4; 7 bases are shared with TRBD1. Germline V lookup: CDR1 MGHDK, CDR2 SYGVNS. The V segment lost 2 bases and the J segment 7 bases; nucleotides outside the gene matches: 7. The CDR3 totals 15 residues. The chain's CDR3 is CASSEPTYRGEKLFF. The DNA of the CDR3 is TGTGCCAGCAGTGAACCTACGTACAGGGGTGAAAAACTGTTTTTT.